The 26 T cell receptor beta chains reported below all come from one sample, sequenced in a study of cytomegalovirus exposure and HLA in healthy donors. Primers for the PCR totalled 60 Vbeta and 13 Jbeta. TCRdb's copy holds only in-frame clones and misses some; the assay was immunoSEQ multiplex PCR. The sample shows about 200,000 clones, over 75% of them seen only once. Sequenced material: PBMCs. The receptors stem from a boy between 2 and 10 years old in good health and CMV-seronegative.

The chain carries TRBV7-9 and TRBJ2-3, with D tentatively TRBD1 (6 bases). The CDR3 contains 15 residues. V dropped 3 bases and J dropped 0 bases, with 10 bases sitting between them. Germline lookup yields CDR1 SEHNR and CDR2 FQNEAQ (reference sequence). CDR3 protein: CASSFRTASTDTQYF. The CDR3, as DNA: TGTGCCAGCAGCTTCAGGACAGCTAGCACAGATACGCAGTATTTT.

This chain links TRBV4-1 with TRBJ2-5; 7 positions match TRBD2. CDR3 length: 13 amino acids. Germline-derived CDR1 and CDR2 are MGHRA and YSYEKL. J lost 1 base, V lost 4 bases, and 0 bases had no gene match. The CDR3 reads CASSRGGQETQYF. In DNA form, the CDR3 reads TGCGCCAGCAGCCGGGGGGGCCAAGAGACCCAGTACTTC.

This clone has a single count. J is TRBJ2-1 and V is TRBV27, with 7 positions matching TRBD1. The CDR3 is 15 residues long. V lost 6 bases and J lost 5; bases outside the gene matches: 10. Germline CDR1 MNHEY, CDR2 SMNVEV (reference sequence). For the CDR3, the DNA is TGTGCCAGCAGATCCGGGACAGCGAAAAACAATGAGCAGTTCTTC. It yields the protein CASRSGTAKNNEQFF.

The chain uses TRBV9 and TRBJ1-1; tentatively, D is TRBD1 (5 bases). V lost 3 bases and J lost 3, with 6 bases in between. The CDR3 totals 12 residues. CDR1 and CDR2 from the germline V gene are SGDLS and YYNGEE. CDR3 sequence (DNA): TGTGCCAGCAGCGAACAGGACACTGAAGCTTTCTTT. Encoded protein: CASSEQDTEAFF. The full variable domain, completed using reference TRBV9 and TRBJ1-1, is DSGVTQTPKHLITATGQRVTLRCSPRSGDLSVYWYQQSLDQGLQFLIQYYNGEERAKGNILERFSAQQFPDLHSELNLSSLELGDSALYFCASSEQDTEAFFGQGTRLTVV.

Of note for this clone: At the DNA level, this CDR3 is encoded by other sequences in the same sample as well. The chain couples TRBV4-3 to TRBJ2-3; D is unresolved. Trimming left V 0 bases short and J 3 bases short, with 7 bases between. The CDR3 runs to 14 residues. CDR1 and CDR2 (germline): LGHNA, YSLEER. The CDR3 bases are TGCGCCAGCAGCCAAGATATCAGTACAGATACGCAGTATTTT. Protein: CASSQDISTDTQYF.

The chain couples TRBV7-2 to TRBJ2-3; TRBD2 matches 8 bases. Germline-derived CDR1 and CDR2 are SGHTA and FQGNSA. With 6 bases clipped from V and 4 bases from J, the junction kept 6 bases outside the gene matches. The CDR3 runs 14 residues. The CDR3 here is CASRRGEGADTQYF. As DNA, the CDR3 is TGTGCCAGCAGGCGGGGGGAGGGGGCAGATACGCAGTATTTT. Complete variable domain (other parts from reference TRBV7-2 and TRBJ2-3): GAGVSQSPSNKVTEKGKDVELRCDPISGHTALYWYRQSLGQGLEFLIYFQGNSAPDKSGLPSDRFSAERTGGSVSTLTIQRTQQEDSAVYLCASRRGEGADTQYFGPGTRLTVL.

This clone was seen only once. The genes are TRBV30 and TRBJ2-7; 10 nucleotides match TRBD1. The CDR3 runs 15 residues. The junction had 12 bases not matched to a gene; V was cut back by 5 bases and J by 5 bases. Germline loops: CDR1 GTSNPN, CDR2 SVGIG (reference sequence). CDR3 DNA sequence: TGTGCCTGGGCGACCAAGGGGGACAGGGGCCACGAGCAGTACTTC. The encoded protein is CAWATKGDRGHEQYF.

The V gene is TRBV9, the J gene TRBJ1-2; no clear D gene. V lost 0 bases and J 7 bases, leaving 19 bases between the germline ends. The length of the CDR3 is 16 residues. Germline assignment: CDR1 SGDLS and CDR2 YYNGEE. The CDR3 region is CASSVAGSPSVGGYTF. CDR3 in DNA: TGTGCCAGCAGCGTAGCGGGGTCCCCTTCGGTGGGTGGCTACACCTTC.

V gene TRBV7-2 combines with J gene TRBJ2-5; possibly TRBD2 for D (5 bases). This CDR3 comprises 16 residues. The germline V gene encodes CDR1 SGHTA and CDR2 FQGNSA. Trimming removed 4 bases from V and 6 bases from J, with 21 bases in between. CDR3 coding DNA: TGTGCCAGCAGCTCCGAGGGTCCCGCGCCCCAGCAGACCCAGTACTTC. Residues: CASSSEGPAPQQTQYF.

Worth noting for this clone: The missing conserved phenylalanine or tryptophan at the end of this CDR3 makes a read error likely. The CDR3 DNA reads TGTGCCAGCAGTGGACAGGGGGCGTACTATAACTATGGCTACACCCTC. Its protein is CASSGQGAYYNYGYTL. The chain has TRBV6-1 and TRBJ1-2, with 10 bases identical to TRBD1. Germline CDR1 is MNHNS and CDR2 is SASEGT. CDR3 size: 16 residues. The ends lost 4 bases at V and 1 base at J; junction bases unmatched: 6.

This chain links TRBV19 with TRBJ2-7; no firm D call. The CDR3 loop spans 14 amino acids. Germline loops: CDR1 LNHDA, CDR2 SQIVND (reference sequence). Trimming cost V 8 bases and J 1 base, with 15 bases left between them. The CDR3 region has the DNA TGTGCCAGTTCCCGCCAGGCGCCTTCCTACGAGCAGTACTTC. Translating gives CASSRQAPSYEQYF.

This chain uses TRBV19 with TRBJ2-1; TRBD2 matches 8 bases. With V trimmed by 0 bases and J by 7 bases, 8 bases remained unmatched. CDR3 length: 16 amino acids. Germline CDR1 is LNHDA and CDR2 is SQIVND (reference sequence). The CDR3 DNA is TGTGCCAGTAGTATAGATAGGGCGGGGGGCTCGAATGAGCAGTTCTTC. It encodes CASSIDRAGGSNEQFF.

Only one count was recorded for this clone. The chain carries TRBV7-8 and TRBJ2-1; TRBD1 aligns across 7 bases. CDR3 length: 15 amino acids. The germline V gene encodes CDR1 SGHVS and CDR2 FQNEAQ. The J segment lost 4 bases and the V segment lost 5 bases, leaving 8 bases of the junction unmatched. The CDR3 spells CASSRGGPTYNEQFF. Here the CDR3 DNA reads TGTGCCAGCAGCAGAGGGGGCCCCACGTACAATGAGCAGTTCTTC.

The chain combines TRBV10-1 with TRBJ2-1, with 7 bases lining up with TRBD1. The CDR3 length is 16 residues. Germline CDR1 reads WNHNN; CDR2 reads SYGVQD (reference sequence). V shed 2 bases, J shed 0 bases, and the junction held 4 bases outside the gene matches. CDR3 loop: CASSESAGGSYNEQFF. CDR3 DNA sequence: TGCGCCAGCAGTGAGAGTGCAGGGGGCTCCTACAATGAGCAGTTCTTC.

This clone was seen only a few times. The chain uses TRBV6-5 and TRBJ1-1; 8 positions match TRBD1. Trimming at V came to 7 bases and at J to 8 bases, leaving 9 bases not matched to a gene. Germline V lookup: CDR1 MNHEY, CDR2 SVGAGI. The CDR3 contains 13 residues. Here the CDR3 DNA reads TGTGCCAGCATCCAGGGGGCGACGGGGGAAGCTTTCTTT. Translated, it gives CASIQGATGEAFF.

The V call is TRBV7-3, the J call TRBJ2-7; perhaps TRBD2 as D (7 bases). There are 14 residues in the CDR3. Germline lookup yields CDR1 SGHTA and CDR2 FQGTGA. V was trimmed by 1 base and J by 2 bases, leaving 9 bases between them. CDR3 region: CASSLKGGPYEQYF. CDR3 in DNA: TGTGCCAGCAGCTTAAAGGGGGGGCCCTACGAGCAGTACTTC.

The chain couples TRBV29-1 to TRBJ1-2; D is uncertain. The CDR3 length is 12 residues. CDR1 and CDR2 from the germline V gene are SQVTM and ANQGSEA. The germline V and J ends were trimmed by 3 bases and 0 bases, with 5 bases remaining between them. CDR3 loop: CSVEAANYGYTF. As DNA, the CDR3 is TGCAGCGTTGAGGCTGCTAACTATGGCTACACCTTC.

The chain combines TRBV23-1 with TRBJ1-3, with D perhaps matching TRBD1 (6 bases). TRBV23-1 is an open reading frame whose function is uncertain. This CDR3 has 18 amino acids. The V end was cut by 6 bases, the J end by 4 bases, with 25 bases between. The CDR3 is CASSSRTESTPKGNTIYF. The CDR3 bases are TGCGCCAGCAGCTCCAGGACAGAGTCAACTCCGAAAGGAAACACCATATATTTT.

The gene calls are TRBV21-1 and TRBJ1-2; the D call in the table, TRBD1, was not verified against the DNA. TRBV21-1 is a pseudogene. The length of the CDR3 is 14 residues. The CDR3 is CASSKGSRGYGYTF. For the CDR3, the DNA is TGTGCCAGCAGCAAAGGGAGCAGGGGCTATGGCTACACCTTC.

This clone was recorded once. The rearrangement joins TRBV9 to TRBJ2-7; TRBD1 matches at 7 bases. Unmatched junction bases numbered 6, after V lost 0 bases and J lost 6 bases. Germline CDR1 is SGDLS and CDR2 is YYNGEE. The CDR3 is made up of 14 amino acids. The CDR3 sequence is CASSVGQGKTEQYF. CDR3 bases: TGTGCCAGCAGCGTAGGACAGGGAAAAACCGAGCAGTACTTC.

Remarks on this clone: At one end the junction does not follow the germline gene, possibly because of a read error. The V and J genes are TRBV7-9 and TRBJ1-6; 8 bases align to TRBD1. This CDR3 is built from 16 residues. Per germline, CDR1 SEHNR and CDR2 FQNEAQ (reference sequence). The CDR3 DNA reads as TGTTCCAGCAGCTTGACACCTGGACAGGGAAAGGTCCCCCTCCACTTT. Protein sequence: CSSSLTPGQGKVPLHF. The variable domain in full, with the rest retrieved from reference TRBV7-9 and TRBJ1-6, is DTGVSQNPRHKITKRGQNVTFRCDPISEHNRLYWYRQTLGQGPEFLTYFQNEAQLEKSRLLSDRFSAERPKGSFSTLEIQRTEQGDSAMYLCSSSLTPGQGKVPLHFGNGTRLTVT.

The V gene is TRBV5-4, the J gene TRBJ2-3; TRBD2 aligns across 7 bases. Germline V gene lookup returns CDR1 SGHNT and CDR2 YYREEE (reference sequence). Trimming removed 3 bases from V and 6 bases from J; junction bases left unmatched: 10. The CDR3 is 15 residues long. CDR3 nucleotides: TGTGCCAGCAGCTCCCTGGCGGGGGATTCTGATACGCAGTATTTT. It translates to CASSSLAGDSDTQYF. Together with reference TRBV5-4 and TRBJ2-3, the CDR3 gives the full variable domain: ETGVTQSPTHLIKTRGQQVTLRCSSQSGHNTVSWYQQALGQGPQFIFQYYREEENGRGNFPPRFSGLQFPNYSSELNVNALELDDSALYLCASSSLAGDSDTQYFGPGTRLTVL.

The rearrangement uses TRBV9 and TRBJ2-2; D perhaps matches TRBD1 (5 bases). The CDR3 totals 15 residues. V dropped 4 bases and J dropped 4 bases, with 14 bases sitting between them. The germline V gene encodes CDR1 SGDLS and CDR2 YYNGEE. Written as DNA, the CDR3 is TGTGCCAGCAGCACAACCCACAGGCCCACCGGGGAGCTGTTTTTT. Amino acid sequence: CASSTTHRPTGELFF.

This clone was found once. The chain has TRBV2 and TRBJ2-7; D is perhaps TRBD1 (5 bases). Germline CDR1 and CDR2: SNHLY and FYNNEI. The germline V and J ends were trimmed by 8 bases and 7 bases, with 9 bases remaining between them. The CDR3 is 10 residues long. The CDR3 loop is CASLRTEQYF. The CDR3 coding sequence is TGTGCCAGCCTCCGGACAGAGCAGTACTTC.

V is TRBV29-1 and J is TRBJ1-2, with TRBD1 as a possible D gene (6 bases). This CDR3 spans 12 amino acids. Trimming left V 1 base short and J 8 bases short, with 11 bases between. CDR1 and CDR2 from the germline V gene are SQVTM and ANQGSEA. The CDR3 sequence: CSVEVDRRGYTF. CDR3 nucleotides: TGCAGCGTTGAAGTGGACAGACGAGGCTACACCTTC. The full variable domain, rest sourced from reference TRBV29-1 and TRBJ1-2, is SAVISQKPSRDICQRGTSLTIQCQVDSQVTMMFWYRQQPGQSLTLIATANQGSEATYESGFVIDKFPISRPNLTFSTLTVSNMSPEDSSIYLCSVEVDRRGYTFGSGTRLTVV.

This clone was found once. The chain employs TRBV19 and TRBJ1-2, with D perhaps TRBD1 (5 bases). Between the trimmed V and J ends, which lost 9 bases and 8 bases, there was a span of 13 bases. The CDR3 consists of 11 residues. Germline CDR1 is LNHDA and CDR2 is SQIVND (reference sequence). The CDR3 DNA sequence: TGTGCCAGCGGGGGGGGGAACGGCTACACCTTC. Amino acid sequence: CASGGGNGYTF.